Sequencing of this T cell receptor (beta chain) was carried out in a study of blood T cells in healthy people across ages (dated by TCRdb to about 2015). In the study overall: In model experiments, template switching captured roughly one uniquely barcoded TCR beta cDNA molecule for every two T cells. Age-related changes in TCR beta repertoire diversity were measured in the study by deep sequencing normalized with unique cDNA molecular identifiers. Donors were grouped into four age groups: young (average 16 years), middle-aged (around 39), aged (about 60) and long-lived (roughly 80). To avoid experimental bias, donors of different ages were spread randomly across the sequencing lanes. Using the same blood draw, the study looked at two additional independent replicas of 1 million unique cDNA reads for two donors, one aged 18 to 30 and the other aged 80 or older. The paper's findings and limits, for the study overall: There was a strong correlation between observed TCR beta diversity and the percentage of naive T cells measured by flow cytometry. Observed TCR beta diversity per million T cells fell roughly linearly with age, and a significant reduction was already apparent by age approximately 40. Because the CMV infection status of the donors was unknown, age-related changes in expanded clonotypes may potentially have been confounded. Total diversity estimates from one million sequenced T cells were considered lower bounds and underestimates. Compared with the aged group, more naive CD4+ T cells, fewer expanded clones and increased TCR diversity were shown by the long-lived group, suggesting age selection. Bulk unsorted PBMC profiling prevented conclusive comparison of naive and antigen-experienced compartments.

This clonotype occurred many times. Its specific antigen is unknown. The input lacks base qualities; no much larger clone sits a single base away. The library was produced with 5' RACE. Sequenced using an Illumina HiSeq 2500. A second PCR of about 7 to 12 cycles was performed with a sample-barcoded 5' primer and a J-beta primer mix. Each TCR beta cDNA molecule received a unique molecular identifier from a template-switch 5' adaptor carrying 12 random nucleotides. At least 2.5 million CDR3-containing paired-end reads were obtained from each sample. First-strand cDNA synthesis was performed from all RNA using the Mint cDNA synthesis kit, with priming by a TRBC-specific oligonucleotide. Following uracil-DNA glycosylase treatment, all cDNA underwent a first 18-cycle PCR with the universal primers M1SS and BC2_uni_R. In the paper's pipeline: Normalization of each sample was performed by random selection of 1 million high-quality reads, each carrying a distinct molecular identifier. Reads with shared molecular identifiers were discarded instead of being binned into consensus sequences. MiTCR, set to a Q25 quality threshold and the strictest error-elimination algorithm, was used for CDR3 identification, clonotype clustering and error correction. A nonparametric unseen species model using Euler transformation provided a lower-bound estimate of total TCR beta diversity. TCRdb applied fastp at Q25 and MiXCR to the public reads, then kept only in-frame beta chains. Identical CDR3 proteins give one entry, which carries the most common genes and DNA. These V and J calls derive from TCRdb rather than the authors' analysis. For this sample there are a few hundred thousand distinct CDR3 sequences; roughly half appear just once. The leading ten clones occupy roughly 51% of the sample.

Trimming costs V 0 bases and J 1 base, and their ends lie 6 bases apart. The CDR3 covers 14 residues, taking in both the cysteine and the phenylalanine. Here the CDR3 DNA is all that survives: 42 bases in frame from base 1. The germline V gene sets CDR1 to MNHNS and CDR2 to SASEGT. The approximately 39 donors, aged 6 to 90 years, were systemically healthy Caucasian individuals from Russia. Approximately 10 milliliters of peripheral blood were collected from each donor into EDTA-treated Vacutainer tubes. Ficoll-Paque density-gradient centrifugation was used to isolate PBMCs, with at least 7 million obtained per sample. Trizol reagent was used to extract total RNA from the PBMCs, yielding at least 6 micrograms per sample. For every donor, flow cytometry on a PBMC aliquot measured the percentage of naive CD45RAhigh/CD27high T cells.

The sequence was collected from a man in his fifties or sixties in good health. Rearrangement joined TRBV6-1 to TRBJ1-1; too little of a D gene remains to name it. Sequencing was carried out using blood. The CDR3 is CASSEARWNTEAFF. The DNA sequence reads TGTGCCAGCAGTGAAGCGCGGTGGAACACTGAAGCTTTCTTT.